The 30 T cell receptor beta chains listed next were all sequenced from one sample in a study of T cell responses to AZD1222 COVID-19 vaccine. Sequenced by immunoSEQ multiplex PCR; TCRdb stores in-frame clones only, minus some. Here the sample spans around 100,000 clones, 85% being singletons. Sequences were derived from peripheral blood, sampled 28 days after the second AZD1222 dose. The origin of the receptors is an adult who received the AZD1222 COVID-19 vaccine.

The rearrangement links TRBV7-9 to TRBJ2-2; unclear D gene. V shed 5 bases and J shed 3 bases, with 7 bases lying between them. From germline, CDR1 is SEHNR and CDR2 FQNEAQ (reference sequence). This CDR3 is built from 13 residues. The CDR3 sequence is CASSPYDTGELFF. CDR3 nucleotide sequence: TGTGCCAGCAGCCCGTATGACACCGGGGAGCTGTTTTTT.

This chain links TRBV19 with TRBJ2-7, with D uncertain. The CDR3 totals 14 residues. The germline V and J ends were trimmed by 8 bases and 3 bases, with 17 bases remaining between them. In germline, CDR1 is LNHDA, CDR2 SQIVND (reference sequence). CDR3 coding DNA: TGTGCCAGTGCCCAGGACGGGTCTTACTACGAGCAGTACTTC. It specifies CASAQDGSYYEQYF.

The chain links TRBV18 to TRBJ1-5, with D possibly matching TRBD1 (6 bases). The V gene lost 3 bases and the J gene lost 3 bases, with 15 bases spanning the gap. CDR3 size: 16 residues. The germline gives CDR1 KGHSH, CDR2 LQKENI. The CDR3 sequence is CASSPQPGTINQPQHF. CDR3 DNA sequence: TGTGCCAGCTCACCCCAACCCGGGACAATCAATCAGCCCCAGCATTTT. Combining the CDR3 with reference TRBV18 and TRBJ1-5 gives the whole variable domain NAGVMQNPRHLVRRRGQEARLRCSPMKGHSHVYWYRQLPEEGLKFMVYLQKENIIDESGMPKERFSAEFPKEGPSILRIQQVVRGDSAAYFCASSPQPGTINQPQHFGDGTRLSIL.

V and J are TRBV19 and TRBJ1-6, with a tentative D call TRBD1 (6 bases). The germline gives CDR1 LNHDA, CDR2 SQIVND (reference sequence). Between the trimmed V and J ends, which lost 7 bases and 1 base, there was a span of 14 bases. The CDR3 totals 16 residues. The CDR3 DNA is TGTGCCAGTACCGGCGGCCAGGGGTCCTATAATTCACCCCTCCACTTT. It is translated as CASTGGQGSYNSPLHF.

This rearrangement joins TRBV19 to TRBJ2-2; no definite D call. Germline V gene sequence: CDR1 LNHDA, CDR2 SQIVND (reference sequence). The ends were cut back, 5 bases at V and 1 base at J, with 5 bases in the middle. This CDR3 is 13 amino acids long. CDR3 nucleotide sequence: TGTGCCAGTAGTTGGGGGAACACCGGGGAGCTGTTTTTT. It yields the protein CASSWGNTGELFF. The full variable domain, its missing parts supplied by reference TRBV19 and TRBJ2-2, is DGGITQSPKYLFRKEGQNVTLSCEQNLNHDAMYWYRQDPGQGLRLIYYSQIVNDFQKGDIAEGYSVSREKKESFPLTVTSAQKNPTAFYLCASSWGNTGELFFGEGSRLTVL.

The rearrangement links TRBV10-1 to TRBJ1-1; D uncertain. Germline CDR1 is WNHNN and CDR2 is SYGVQD (reference sequence). This CDR3 contains 13 residues. V shed 0 bases and J shed 5 bases, with 7 bases lying between them. CDR3: CASSESGQTEAFF. The CDR3 DNA is TGCGCCAGCAGTGAGTCAGGGCAAACTGAAGCTTTCTTT.

The chain carries TRBV9 and TRBJ1-2; perhaps TRBD1 as D (5 bases). This CDR3 region has 15 residues. Trimming removed 0 bases from V and 2 bases from J, with 11 bases in between. Germline loops: CDR1 SGDLS, CDR2 YYNGEE. CDR3 DNA sequence: TGTGCCAGCAGCGTAGCTGGGGAGGGGAACTATGGCTACACCTTC. Encoded protein: CASSVAGEGNYGYTF.

The V gene is TRBV19, the J gene TRBJ2-5, with TRBD2 identical over 15 bases. The V gene end was trimmed by 7 bases and the J gene end by 4 bases; junction bases not matched to a gene: 13. The CDR3 consists of 18 residues. The germline gives CDR1 LNHDA, CDR2 SQIVND (reference sequence). For the CDR3, the DNA is TGTGCCAGTACGACCGGGACTAGCGGGAGGATTCCTCCAGAGACCCAGTACTTC. It specifies CASTTGTSGRIPPETQYF.

The rearrangement uses TRBV7-9 and TRBJ2-2, with D maybe TRBD2 (6 bases). The V gene lost 7 bases and the J gene lost 0 bases, with 15 bases spanning the gap. Germline V gene data show CDR1 as SEHNR and CDR2 as FQNEAQ (reference sequence). The CDR3 extends over 16 amino acids. The CDR3 bases are TGTGCCAGCAACGAAGGGCGGGGCCCGAACACCGGGGAGCTGTTTTTT. Protein product: CASNEGRGPNTGELFF.

V gene TRBV7-9 combines with J gene TRBJ2-3, with D perhaps being TRBD1 or TRBD2 (5 bases each). CDR1 and CDR2 from the germline V gene are SEHNR and FQNEAQ (reference sequence). The length of the CDR3 is 13 residues. V lost 0 bases, J lost 4 bases, and 5 bases lay in between. Here the CDR3 reads CASSLAGPDTQYF. CDR3 in DNA: TGTGCCAGCAGCTTAGCGGGACCAGATACGCAGTATTTT.

This clone has more than one count but fewer than ten. The chain combines TRBV3-1 (or the pseudogene TRBV3-2) with TRBJ1-2; no reliable D call. V lost 1 base and J 1 base, leaving 4 bases between the germline ends. The CDR3 loop spans 13 amino acids. Germline V gene lookup returns CDR1 LGHDT and CDR2 YNNKEL (reference sequence). The CDR3 sequence is CASSQAVNYGYTF. Written as DNA, the CDR3 is TGTGCCAGCAGCCAAGCAGTTAACTATGGCTACACCTTC.

For the CDR3, the DNA is TGTGCCAGCGGGACCCAGGGGGGCACGAACACCGGGGAGCTGTTTTTT. Encoded protein: CASGTQGGTNTGELFF. The V call is TRBV2, the J call TRBJ2-2; a possible D gene is TRBD1 (7 bases). Per the germline V gene, CDR1 is SNHLY and CDR2 is FYNNEI. The CDR3 totals 16 residues. V lost 8 bases and J lost 0, with 16 bases in between.

The rearrangement links TRBV6-4 to TRBJ2-4; tentatively, D is TRBD2 (6 bases). The CDR3 is 17 residues long. V lost 0 bases to trimming and J lost 1 base, with 13 bases between them. In germline, CDR1 is MRHNA, CDR2 SNTAGT. CDR3 DNA sequence: TGTGCCAGCAGTGACTCGCGGGGTAAAGGGGCCAAAAACATTCAGTACTTC. It is translated as CASSDSRGKGAKNIQYF.

This chain connects TRBV18 to TRBJ2-7; D unresolved. Trimming cost V 1 base and J 2 bases, with 9 bases left between them. This CDR3 is 14 amino acids long. Per germline, CDR1 KGHSH and CDR2 LQKENI. CDR3 nucleotide sequence: TGTGCCAGCTCACCACGGAAGGCAACCTACGAGCAGTACTTC. Protein: CASSPRKATYEQYF.

The chain recombines TRBV27 with TRBJ2-1, with 14 bases aligning to TRBD2. J lost 7 bases, V lost 2 bases, and 7 bases had no gene match. This CDR3 has 17 residues. The V gene's germline CDR1 is MNHEY and CDR2 SMNVEV (reference sequence). In DNA form, the CDR3 reads TGTGCCAGCAGTTTAACCCGACTAGCGGGAGGGGGGAATGAGCAGTTCTTC. Translated, it gives CASSLTRLAGGGNEQFF.

The chain uses TRBV5-8 and TRBJ2-3; D gene uncertain. This CDR3 comprises 16 residues. Germline CDR1 is SGHTS and CDR2 is YDEGEE. The germline V and J ends were trimmed by 1 base and 0 bases, with 12 bases remaining between them. The CDR3: CASSLQGITSTDTQYF. The DNA of the CDR3 is TGTGCCAGCAGCTTGCAAGGGATTACTAGCACAGATACGCAGTATTTT.

CDR3 coding DNA: TGCGCCAGCAGCCAAGGGCGGGGCGGACACTATGGCTACACCTTC. It specifies CASSQGRGGHYGYTF. The chain uses TRBV4-3 and TRBJ1-2; possible D gene TRBD1, 5 bases. Per germline, CDR1 LGHNA and CDR2 YSLEER. The CDR3 extends over 15 amino acids. Deletions cut 1 base from V and 3 bases from J, with 12 bases between.

The chain links TRBV19 to TRBJ2-1; D may be TRBD1 (7 bases). CDR3 length: 13 residues. CDR1 LNHDA and CDR2 SQIVND come from the germline V gene (reference sequence). Trimming removed 3 bases from V and 8 bases from J, with 11 bases in between. CDR3 DNA sequence: TGTGCCAGTAGTATTCAGGGGGGCGATGAGCAGTTCTTC. Translating it yields CASSIQGGDEQFF.

J is TRBJ2-2 and V is TRBV4-1; unclear D gene. From germline, CDR1 is MGHRA and CDR2 YSYEKL. V was cut by 0 bases and J by 6 bases, with 11 bases left in between. The CDR3 is made up of 15 amino acids. CDR3 amino acids: CASSQDPGGPGELFF. The CDR3 bases are TGCGCCAGCAGCCAAGATCCGGGTGGACCCGGGGAGCTGTTTTTT.

The genes are TRBV7-2 and TRBJ2-1, with no clear D. This CDR3 is 15 amino acids long. From germline, CDR1 is SGHTA and CDR2 FQGNSA. Trimming removed 2 bases from V and 9 bases from J, with 17 bases in between. The chain's CDR3 is CASSLIGSGMGEQFF. The CDR3 DNA follows: TGTGCCAGCAGCTTAATAGGGTCTGGGATGGGTGAGCAGTTCTTC.

CDR3 coding DNA: TGTGCCAGCTCACCAACAACACGGGACACTGAAGCTTTCTTT. This encodes CASSPTTRDTEAFF. The V gene is TRBV18, the J gene TRBJ1-1; D is ambiguous. The CDR3 loop spans 14 amino acids. V was pared by 2 bases and J by 3 bases, with 10 bases between. The germline V gene encodes CDR1 KGHSH and CDR2 LQKENI.

J is TRBJ1-6 and V is TRBV7-3; the match to TRBD1 covers 7 bases. Losses at the gene ends were 5 bases for V and 6 bases for J; bases not matched to a gene: 4. This CDR3 spans 14 amino acids. The germline V gene has CDR1 SGHTA and CDR2 FQGTGA. CDR3 protein: CASSTGQSNSPLHF. For the CDR3, the DNA is TGTGCCAGCAGCACGGGACAGTCTAATTCACCCCTCCACTTT.

This clone was seen just once. The chain combines TRBV28 with TRBJ2-1; 7 nucleotides line up with TRBD2. Germline CDR1 reads MDHEN; CDR2 reads SYDVKM. After removal of 1 base from V and 8 bases from J, the junction contained 17 bases not matched to a gene. CDR3 length: 18 amino acids. The CDR3 is CASSLFGRSGTTHDEQFF. The CDR3 DNA is TGTGCCAGCAGTTTATTTGGGAGAAGCGGGACCACCCACGATGAGCAGTTCTTC.

The V call is TRBV20-1, the J call TRBJ1-1; D gene ambiguous. Germline CDR1 reads DFQATT; CDR2 reads SNEGSKA (reference sequence). V was trimmed by 3 bases and J by 1 base, leaving 6 bases between them. The CDR3 is made up of 12 amino acids. CDR3 bases: TGCAGTGCTAGTCGTCAGAACACTGAAGCTTTCTTT. As protein: CSASRQNTEAFF.

This chain uses TRBV28 with TRBJ2-3, with 10 positions matching TRBD2. The CDR3 spans 18 residues. Unmatched junction bases numbered 10, after V lost 1 base and J lost 3 bases. Per germline, CDR1 MDHEN and CDR2 SYDVKM. CDR3 bases: TGTGCCAGCAGTTTATTGGGTCTAGCGGGAGAGGGGACAGATACGCAGTATTTT. Its protein product is CASSLLGLAGEGTDTQYF.

This sequence joins TRBV2 and TRBJ1-2; unclear D gene. Trimming shortened V by 0 bases and J by 2 bases, and 16 bases separated the two germline ends. The CDR3 spans 17 residues. Germline loops: CDR1 SNHLY, CDR2 FYNNEI. CDR3 DNA: TGTGCCAGCAGTGAAGCGCTTCCTGGACCAGGAAACTATGGCTACACCTTC. Its protein is CASSEALPGPGNYGYTF.

This clone has only a few counts. The chain has TRBV18 and TRBJ2-5, with D perhaps assigned TRBD1 or TRBD2 (5 bases each). Trimming removed 4 bases at V and 1 base at J, with 7 bases between. The germline CDR1 and CDR2 sequences are KGHSH and LQKENI. The CDR3 length is 13 residues. CDR3 sequence: CASSRGIQETQYF. CDR3 nucleotides: TGTGCCAGCTCACGGGGGATCCAAGAGACCCAGTACTTC.

This clone turned up a few times. J is TRBJ2-5 and V is TRBV5-4; maybe TRBD2 (6 bases). The length of the CDR3 is 14 residues. CDR1 SGHNT and CDR2 YYREEE come from the germline V gene (reference sequence). Trimming shortened V by 4 bases and J by 3 bases, and 13 bases separated the two germline ends. CDR3 in amino acids: CASSIPSGEETQYF. DNA for the CDR3: TGTGCCAGCAGCATACCGTCGGGGGAAGAGACCCAGTACTTC.

The sample holds one count of this clone. The chain uses TRBV30 and TRBJ1-4, with D hard to call. Trimming pared 0 bases from V and 4 bases from J, leaving 9 bases between. CDR3 size: 14 residues. Per germline, CDR1 GTSNPN and CDR2 SVGIG (reference sequence). In DNA form, the CDR3 reads TGTGCCTGGAGTGTAGGTCCTGGTAATGAAAAACTGTTTTTT. It encodes CAWSVGPGNEKLFF. Together with reference TRBV30 and TRBJ1-4, the CDR3 gives the full variable domain: SQTIHQWPATLVQPVGSPLSLECTVEGTSNPNLYWYRQAAGRGLQLLFYSVGIGQISSEVPQNLSASRPQDRQFILSSKKLLLSDSGFYLCAWSVGPGNEKLFFGSGTQLSVL.

This clone showed up just once. This rearrangement joins TRBV29-1 to TRBJ2-2; the D is unclear. CDR1 and CDR2 (germline): SQVTM, ANQGSEA. Between the trimmed V and J ends, which lost 5 bases and 0 bases, there was a span of 10 bases. This CDR3 has 14 residues. CDR3: CSVLDKTNTGELFF. In DNA form, the CDR3 reads TGCAGCGTTCTAGACAAGACGAACACCGGGGAGCTGTTTTTT.